This entry features one TCR beta chain sequence. Its target is not known. Generated by immunoSEQ multiplex PCR, the TCRdb table keeps only in-frame clones and is missing some. This table has millions of clones, roughly 93% appearing once. The data stem from a study of shared clonotypes between healthy human individuals. Study findings and constraints: Blood was the sole source, and tissue repertoires probably differ.

The CDR3 length is 14 residues. V shed 3 bases and J shed 0 bases, with 7 bases lying between them. CDR1 and CDR2 (germline): SEHNR, FQNEAQ (reference sequence). The clonotype originates from a man aged 18 to 30 in good health. Some clones in this sample may be carry-over from other donors' samples. Material for sequencing was naive CD4+ T cells from PBMCs. The subset denotes: CD45RA+ positively selected. The chain is built from TRBV7-9 and TRBJ2-3; no clear D. The CDR3 nucleotides read TGTGCCAGCAGCTTGAGCCCTAGCACAGATACGCAGTATTTT. It translates to CASSLSPSTDTQYF.